These 6 T cell receptor beta chains came from one sample sequenced in a study of blood T cell repertoires in COVID-19. The repertoire was sequenced with immunoSEQ multiplex PCR; TCRdb's copy has only in-frame clones and lacks some. The repertoire holds around 140,000 clones, 88% seen once, with around 1.7% in the top ten. The sequencing sample was made of peripheral blood. The receptors originated from a woman aged 50 to 65 with acute or convalescent COVID-19.

This chain uses TRBV12-3 or TRBV12-4 with TRBJ1-2; 7 bases are shared with TRBD1. The CDR3 contains 13 residues. Trimming removed 6 bases from V and 14 bases from J; junction bases left unmatched: 15. The CDR3 region is CASSPPPRDSETF. The CDR3 region has the DNA TGTGCCAGCAGCCCACCCCCCCGGGACAGCGAGACCTTC.

CDR3 loop: CASSFRVENEQFF. The CDR3 DNA follows: TGCGCCAGCAGCTTTCGAGTGGAGAATGAGCAGTTCTTC. The rearrangement links TRBV5-1 to TRBJ2-1; D is ambiguous. The CDR3 has 13 amino acids. Germline V gives CDR1 SGHRS, CDR2 YFSETQ. Between the trimmed V and J ends, which lost 2 bases and 7 bases, there was a span of 10 bases.

The count of this clone is one. One end of the junction fails to match germline, which may point to a read error. The chain combines TRBV7-8 with TRBJ2-6, with a possible D match to TRBD1 (6 bases). Germline CDR1 and CDR2: SGHVS and FQNEAQ. The length of the CDR3 is 16 residues. Here the CDR3 DNA reads TGTGCCAGCAGCTCATACAGGGCCCCTGGGGCCAACGTTCTGACTTTC. It is translated as CASSSYRAPGANVLTF.

This clone was counted once. The J gene is TRBJ1-1, the V gene TRBV5-5; the match to TRBD1 covers 8 bases. The CDR3 length is 15 residues. Germline CDR1 reads SGHKS; CDR2 reads YYEKEE (reference sequence). Unmatched junction bases numbered 5, after V lost 3 bases and J lost 1 base. CDR3 DNA sequence: TGTGCCAGCAGCTCCAGGGGGCAAGGGAACACTGAAGCTTTCTTT. Translating it yields CASSSRGQGNTEAFF.

This clone appeared a few times. The chain links TRBV5-4 to TRBJ2-7; D unclear. From germline, CDR1 is SGHNT and CDR2 YYREEE (reference sequence). This CDR3 is built from 11 residues. V was pared by 2 bases and J by 7 bases, with 7 bases between. For the CDR3, the DNA is TGTGCCAGCAGCTTTACGGAGGAGCAGTACTTC. Encoded protein: CASSFTEEQYF.

The chain has TRBV9 and TRBJ1-1; perhaps TRBD1 as D (6 bases). Germline V gene sequence: CDR1 SGDLS, CDR2 YYNGEE. V was cut by 4 bases and J by 4 bases, with 14 bases left in between. CDR3 length: 14 amino acids. CDR3 in DNA: TGTGCCAGCAGCCCTAGACCCAGGGGCACTGAAGCTTTCTTT. Its translation: CASSPRPRGTEAFF. The full variable domain, with the rest looked up from reference TRBV9 and TRBJ1-1, is DSGVTQTPKHLITATGQRVTLRCSPRSGDLSVYWYQQSLDQGLQFLIQYYNGEERAKGNILERFSAQQFPDLHSELNLSSLELGDSALYFCASSPRPRGTEAFFGQGTRLTVV.